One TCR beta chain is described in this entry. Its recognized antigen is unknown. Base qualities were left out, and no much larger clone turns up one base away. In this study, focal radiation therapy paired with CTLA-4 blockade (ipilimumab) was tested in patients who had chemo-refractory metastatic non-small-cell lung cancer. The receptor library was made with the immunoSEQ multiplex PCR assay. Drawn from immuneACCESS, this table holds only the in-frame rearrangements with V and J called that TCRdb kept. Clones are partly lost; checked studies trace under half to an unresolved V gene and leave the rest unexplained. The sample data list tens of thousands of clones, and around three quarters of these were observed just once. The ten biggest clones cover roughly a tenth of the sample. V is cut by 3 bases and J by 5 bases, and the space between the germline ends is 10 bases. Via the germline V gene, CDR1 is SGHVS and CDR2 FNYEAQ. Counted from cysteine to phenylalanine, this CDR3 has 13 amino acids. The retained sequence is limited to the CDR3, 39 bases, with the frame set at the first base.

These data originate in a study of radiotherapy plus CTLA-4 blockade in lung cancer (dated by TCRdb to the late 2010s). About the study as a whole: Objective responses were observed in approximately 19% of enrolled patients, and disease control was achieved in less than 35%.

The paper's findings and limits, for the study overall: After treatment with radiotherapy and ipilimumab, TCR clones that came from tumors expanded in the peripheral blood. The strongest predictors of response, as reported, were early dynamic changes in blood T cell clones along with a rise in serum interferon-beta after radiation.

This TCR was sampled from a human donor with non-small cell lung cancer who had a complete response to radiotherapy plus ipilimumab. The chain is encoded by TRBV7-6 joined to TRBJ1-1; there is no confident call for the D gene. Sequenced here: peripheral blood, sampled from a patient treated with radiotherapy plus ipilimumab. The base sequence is TGTGCCAGCAGCTTGTCCCGGGAGACTGAAGCTTTCTTT. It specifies CASSLSRETEAFF.